This paragraph covers one T cell receptor beta chain sequence. Its specific antigen is unknown. The record has no base qualities; no much larger clone is one base away. The CDR3 spans 15 residues, from the cysteine through the phenylalanine. Solely the CDR3 DNA is kept, with 45 bases framed from the first base. V and J lose 0 bases and 4 bases, and a span of 12 bases separates them. Looking up the germline V gene yields CDR1 LGHNA and CDR2 YNFKEQ. This sample stems from a study of PD-1 blockade in classical Hodgkin lymphoma (dated by TCRdb to 2020 to 2022). Concerning the study at large: Nivolumab dosing was 3 mg/kg intravenously every 2 weeks, continuing until either disease progression or unacceptable toxicity. A peripheral blood immune signature of response to PD-1 blockade in classical Hodgkin lymphoma was defined using TCR beta sequencing and CyTOF. On the study overall, not on this receptor specifically: The study was restricted to a single clinical trial cohort, and the causes of repertoire differences, possibly disease activity or prior therapy, were left undefined. Patients starting nivolumab less than 1 year after ASCT had lower diversity and were excluded from later analyses to avoid confounding by immune reconstitution. By C4D1, a significant rise was seen in CD4+ TCR diversity but not in CD8+ TCR diversity (p=0.0027 vs p=0.16), and the rise was most apparent among complete responders (p=0.02). Baseline TCR diversity was reported to be lower in newly diagnosed patients than in healthy donors, and even lower in relapsed/refractory patients. Trial patients with a complete response had baseline diversity similar to that of newly diagnosed patients, while partial responders and progressors had significantly lower diversity.

Genomic DNA was isolated using the Qiagen DNeasy kit from unsorted PBMCs as well as from negatively selected CD4+ and CD8+ fractions. Amplification of TCR beta CDR3 regions was done by immunoSEQ multiplex PCR with primers that anneal to V and J segments. A synthetic immune receptor repertoire was used to minimize amplification bias, and any residual bias was removed computationally once sequencing was done. The authors' pipeline ran thus. Repertoire diversity was quantified as the Shannon entropy index using custom Python scripts. Unsorted, CD4+ and CD8+ repertoires were analyzed separately, except in combined analyses where CD4+ and CD8+ sequences were merged in silico. A clone was considered expanded if an increase in frequency of at least 2-fold after treatment relative to C1D1 was found, and a pseudocount of 0.5 was applied to clones undetected at baseline. Singleton clones were defined as clones with 0 or 1 copy at C1D1, and non-singleton clones were defined as clones with 2 or more copies. Clones expanded in unsorted samples were annotated as CD4+, CD8+ or unknown by matching protein sequences in sorted samples from the same patient. Wilcoxon tests were applied to paired samples to test diversity changes from C1D1 to C4D1. TCRdb took over this immuneACCESS table, retaining in-frame rearrangements with V and J assigned. Such tables are incomplete; in checked studies, under half of the missing clones stem from an unresolved V gene, and the remainder is unexplained. From that table come the V and J calls and clone size; the DNA was used to work out D and trimming. Present in this sample are about 41,000 clones, 76% of which were seen just once. The top ten hold 20% to 25% of the sample.

What the time point label conveys for this sample: cycle 1 day 1 (C1D1), immediately before nivolumab initiation. Relapse after autologous stem cell transplantation had occurred in all trial patients, and cohorts A, B and C were distinguished by prior brentuximab vedotin exposure. The trial cohort was composed of 56 patients with relapsed/refractory classical Hodgkin lymphoma, for whom complete response, partial response or progressive disease was recorded as best overall response. In the multi-cohort phase II CheckMate 205 trial, trial patients received single-agent nivolumab. An independent review committee assessed best overall response using the 2007 International Working Group response criteria. Trial PBMCs were collected immediately before nivolumab initiation (C1D1) and during therapy at cycle 2 day 1 and cycle 4 day 1. Peripheral blood was collected in 8 mL Vacutainer Cell Preparation Tubes, from which PBMCs were isolated by centrifugation and then cryopreserved.

This sequence uses TRBV4-2 and TRBJ2-5; perhaps TRBD2 is the D gene, with 6 bases matching. The clonotype was recovered from a human donor with classical Hodgkin lymphoma. Sample: peripheral blood mononuclear cells (PBMCs), taken at baseline. At the DNA level, the sequence is TGTGCCAGCAGCCAAGATTGGGGGACTGGAGAGACCCAGTACTTC. Its amino acids are CASSQDWGTGETQYF.